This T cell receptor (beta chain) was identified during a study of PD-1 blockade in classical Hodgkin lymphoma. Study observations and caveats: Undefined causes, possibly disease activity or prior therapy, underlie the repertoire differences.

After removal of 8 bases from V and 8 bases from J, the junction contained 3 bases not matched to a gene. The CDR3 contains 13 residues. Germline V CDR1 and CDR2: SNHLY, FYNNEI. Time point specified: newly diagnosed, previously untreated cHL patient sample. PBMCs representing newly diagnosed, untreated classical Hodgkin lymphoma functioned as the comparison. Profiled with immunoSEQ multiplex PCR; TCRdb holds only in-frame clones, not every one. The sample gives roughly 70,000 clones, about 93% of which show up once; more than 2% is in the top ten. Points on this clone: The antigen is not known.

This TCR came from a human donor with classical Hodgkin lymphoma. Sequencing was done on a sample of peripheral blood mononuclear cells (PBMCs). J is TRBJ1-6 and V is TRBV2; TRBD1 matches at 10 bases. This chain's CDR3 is CASQDRGDSPLHF. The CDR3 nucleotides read TGTGCCAGCCAGGACAGGGGGGATTCACCCCTCCACTTT.